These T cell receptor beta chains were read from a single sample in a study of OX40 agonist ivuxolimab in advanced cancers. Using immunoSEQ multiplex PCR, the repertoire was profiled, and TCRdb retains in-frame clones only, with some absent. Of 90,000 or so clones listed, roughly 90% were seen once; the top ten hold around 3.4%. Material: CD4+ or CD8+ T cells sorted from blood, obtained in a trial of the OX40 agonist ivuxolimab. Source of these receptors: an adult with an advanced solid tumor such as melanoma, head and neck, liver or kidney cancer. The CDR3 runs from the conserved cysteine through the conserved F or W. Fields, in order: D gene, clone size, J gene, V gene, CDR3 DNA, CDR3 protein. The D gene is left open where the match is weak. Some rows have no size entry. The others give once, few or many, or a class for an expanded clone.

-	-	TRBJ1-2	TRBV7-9	TGTGCCAGCAGCCCCCTCTATGGCTACACCTTC	CASSPLYGYTF
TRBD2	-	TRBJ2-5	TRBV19	TGTGCCAGTAGTTTCTCGATTGTGCCCGGGGGGGCGCGAGAGACCCAGTACTTC	CASSFSIVPGGARETQYF
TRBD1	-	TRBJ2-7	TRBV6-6	TGTGCCAGCACCGAGACAGGGAACGAGCAGTACTTC	CASTETGNEQYF
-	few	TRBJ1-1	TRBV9	TGTGCCAGCAGCGCCAGGGGTCGGGGTGAAGCTTTCTTT	CASSARGRGEAFF
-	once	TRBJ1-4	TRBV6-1	TGTGCCAGCAGCCCCGGGGGGGCTCTTATGGAAAAACTGTTTTTT	CASSPGGALMEKLFF
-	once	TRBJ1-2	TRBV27	TGTGCCAGCAGTTCACTGGCGGGGACCTATGGCTACACCTTC	CASSSLAGTYGYTF
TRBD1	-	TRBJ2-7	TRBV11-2	TGTGCCAGCAGCAGAAGAGGACAGGGGGCCTACGAGCAGTACTTC	CASSRRGQGAYEQYF
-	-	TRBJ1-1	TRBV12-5	TGTGCTAGTGAATTCCCCCCTTTGAACACTGAAGCTTTCTTT	CASEFPPLNTEAFF
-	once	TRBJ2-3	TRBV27	TGTGCCAGCAGAGTCCCTAGCACAGATACGCAGTATTTT	CASRVPSTDTQYF
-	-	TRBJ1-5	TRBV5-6	TGTGCCAGCAGCTTGGGAGGTCAGGAAATTCAGCCCCAGCATTTT	CASSLGGQEIQPQHF
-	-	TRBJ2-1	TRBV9	TGTGCCAGCAGCGAAGGGAGAGCGGGGACACATGAGCAGTTCTTC	CASSEGRAGTHEQFF
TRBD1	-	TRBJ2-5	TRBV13	TGTGCCAGCAGCGACCGGACAGGCCCAAAAGAGACCCAGTACTTC	CASSDRTGPKETQYF
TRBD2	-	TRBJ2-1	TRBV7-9	TGTGCCAGCAGCTCCGTCCCCTCGGGACTAGCGGGACCGTATGAGCAGTTCTTC	CASSSVPSGLAGPYEQFF
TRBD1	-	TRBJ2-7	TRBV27	TGTGCCAGCAGACCAGGGACAGGGGTGGGAGAGCAGTACTTC	CASRPGTGVGEQYF
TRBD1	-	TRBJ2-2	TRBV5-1	TGCGCCAGCAGCTGGACCGGGACAGAAAATACCGGGGAGCTGTTTTTT	CASSWTGTENTGELFF
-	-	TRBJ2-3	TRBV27	TGTGCCAGCAGTTTCCAGGGGAGCACAGATACGCAGTATTTT	CASSFQGSTDTQYF
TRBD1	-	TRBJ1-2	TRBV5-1	TGCGCCAGCAGCTTCCTCCAGGGGGCAAGGGGCTATGGCTACACCTTC	CASSFLQGARGYGYTF
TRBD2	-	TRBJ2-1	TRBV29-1	TGCAGCGCTGACTCGGGACTAGCGGGGGAAAATGAGCAGTTCTTC	CSADSGLAGENEQFF
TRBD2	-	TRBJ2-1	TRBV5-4	TGTGCCAGCAGCTTGGCCGGAGTAGCGGGATACAATGAGCAGTTCTTC	CASSLAGVAGYNEQFF
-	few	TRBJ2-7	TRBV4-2	TGTGCCAGCAGCCAAGCCGGACCCTACGAGCAGTACTTC	CASSQAGPYEQYF
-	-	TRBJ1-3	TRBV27	TGTGCCAGCAGTCCTCAGGGGCCTGGAAACACCATATATTTT	CASSPQGPGNTIYF
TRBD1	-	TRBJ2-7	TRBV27	TGTGCCAGCAGTTTCGGACAGGGATGGGAGCAGTACTTC	CASSFGQGWEQYF
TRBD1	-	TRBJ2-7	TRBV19	TGTGCCAGTAGTAGACGACAGGGCTACGAGCAGTACTTC	CASSRRQGYEQYF
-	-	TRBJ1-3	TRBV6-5	TGTGCCAGCAGTCTCTCCGGGGGAAACACCATATATTTT	CASSLSGGNTIYF
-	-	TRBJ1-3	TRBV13	TGTGCCAGCAGCTTAGGTCCGGGGACTGGAAACACCATATATTTT	CASSLGPGTGNTIYF
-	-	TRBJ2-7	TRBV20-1	TGCAGTGCTAGAAGCGGCTACGAGCAGTACTTC	CSARSGYEQYF
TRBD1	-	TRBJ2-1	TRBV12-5	TGTGCTAGTGGTGAACTTGGACAGGGGGGGGATGAGCAGTTCTTC	CASGELGQGGDEQFF
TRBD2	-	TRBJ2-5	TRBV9	TGTGCCAGCAGCGTATCAGCGGGGGGGTCGTACCAAGAGACCCAGTACTTC	CASSVSAGGSYQETQYF
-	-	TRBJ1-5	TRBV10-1	TGCGCCAGCAGTAATACAGGGTCCGGGGAGCCCCAGCATTTT	CASSNTGSGEPQHF
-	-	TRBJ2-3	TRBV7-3	TGTGCCAGCAGCTTTTGGGGGAGAGGCACAGATACGCAGTATTTT	CASSFWGRGTDTQYF
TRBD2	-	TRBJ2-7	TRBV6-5	TGTGCCAGCAAGGCGGGAGGGTCCTACGAGCAGTACTTC	CASKAGGSYEQYF
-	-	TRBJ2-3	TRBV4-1	TGCGCCAGCAGCTCCCCAGGGGAAGATACGCAGTATTTT	CASSSPGEDTQYF
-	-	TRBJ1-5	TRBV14	TGTGCCAGCAGCCAAGATTGTCAGTTCCTACTTAATCAGCCCCAGCATTTT	CASSQDCQFLLNQPQHF
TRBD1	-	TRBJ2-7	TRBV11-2	TGTGCCAGCAGCCCAAGAACAGGGGACGCCTACGAGCAGTACTTC	CASSPRTGDAYEQYF
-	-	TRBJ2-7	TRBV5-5	TGTGCCAGCAGCTTAAGGGTTTACGAGCAGTACTTC	CASSLRVYEQYF
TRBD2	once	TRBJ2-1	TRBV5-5	TGTGCCAGCAGCCGGACTAGCGGGGATCTCAATGAGCAGTTCTTC	CASSRTSGDLNEQFF
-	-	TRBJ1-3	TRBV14	TGTGCCAGCAGCCCCACCGACCCCCCGGGAAACACCATATATTTT	CASSPTDPPGNTIYF
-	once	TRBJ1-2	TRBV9	TGTGCCAGCAGCGTAGATAGTCGGATAACCTTCTCCTTAGGCTATGGCTACACCTTC	CASSVDSRITFSLGYGYTF
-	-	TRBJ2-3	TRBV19	TGTGCCAGTAGTATCATAGCCGAAGATACGCAGTATTTT	CASSIIAEDTQYF
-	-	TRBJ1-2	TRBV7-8	TGTGCCAGCAGCTTGGACAGCAACTATGGCTACACCTTC	CASSLDSNYGYTF
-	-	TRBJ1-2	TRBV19	TGTGCCAGTAGTTCGACAGGCTATGGCTACACCTTC	CASSSTGYGYTF
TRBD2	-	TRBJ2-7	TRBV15	TGTGCCACCAGCAGAGCTGGTCCGGCGGGAGGTACCTACGAGCAGTACTTC	CATSRAGPAGGTYEQYF
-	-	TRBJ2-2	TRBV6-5	TGTGCCAGCAGTTACTCGACAGGAAACACCGGGGAGCTGTTTTTT	CASSYSTGNTGELFF
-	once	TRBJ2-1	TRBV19	TGTGCCAGCCTAGGGGGGTCGAATGAGCAGTTCTTC	CASLGGSNEQFF
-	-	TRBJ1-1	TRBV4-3	TGCGCCAGCAGCCAAGCGGACACCAACACTGAAGCTTTCTTT	CASSQADTNTEAFF
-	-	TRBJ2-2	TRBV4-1	TGCGCCAGCAGCCTATCTCAACAGGGAACCGGGGAGCTGTTTTTT	CASSLSQQGTGELFF
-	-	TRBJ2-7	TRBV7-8	TGTGCCAGCAGCTTAGTACAGGTCCAGTTCTACGAGCAGTACTTC	CASSLVQVQFYEQYF
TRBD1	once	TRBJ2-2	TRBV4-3	TGCGCCAGCAGTCTCGGGACAGGGGGGAGCCGGGAGCTGTTTTTT	CASSLGTGGSRELFF
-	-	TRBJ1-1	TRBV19	TGTGCCAGTAGTTGGAGCGAGAACACTGAAGCTTTCTTT	CASSWSENTEAFF
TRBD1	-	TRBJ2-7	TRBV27	TGTGCCAGCAGTTTGGGGACAGGCAGCTACGAGCAGTACTTC	CASSLGTGSYEQYF
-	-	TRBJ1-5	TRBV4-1	TGCGCCAGCAGCCAAGAAAGGTCCTCTAATCAGCCCCAGCATTTT	CASSQERSSNQPQHF
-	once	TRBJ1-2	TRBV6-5	TGTGCCAGCAGCGCCAACAGGGCTGACTATGGCTACACCTTC	CASSANRADYGYTF
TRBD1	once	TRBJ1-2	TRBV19	TGTGCCAGTAGTATAGTAGCAGGGGGAGCTAACTATGGCTACACCTTC	CASSIVAGGANYGYTF